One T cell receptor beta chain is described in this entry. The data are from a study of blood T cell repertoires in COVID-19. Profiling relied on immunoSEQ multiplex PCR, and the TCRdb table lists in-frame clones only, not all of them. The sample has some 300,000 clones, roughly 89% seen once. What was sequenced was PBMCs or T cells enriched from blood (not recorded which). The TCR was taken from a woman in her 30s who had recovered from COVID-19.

In DNA form, the CDR3 reads TGTGCCAGTAGTAAACTAGGGCACAATGAGCAGTTCTTC. It is translated as CASSKLGHNEQFF. This chain uses TRBV19 with TRBJ2-1, with D possibly TRBD2 on 5 matching bases. There are 13 residues in the CDR3. Germline loops: CDR1 LNHDA, CDR2 SQIVND (reference sequence). The germline V and J ends were trimmed by 4 bases and 5 bases, with 9 bases remaining between them.